This T cell receptor beta chain was profiled in a study of T cell repertoires in cytomegalovirus infection. One entry per CDR3 protein results from TCRdb running MiXCR on the reads. The table shows around 290,000 distinct CDR3 sequences, with around 25% occurring only once. The CDR3 spans 17 residues. J lost 1 base, V lost 5 bases, and 13 bases had no gene match. The germline V gene has CDR1 MNHNY and CDR2 SVGAGI (reference sequence). This clonotype was seen more than once but under ten times. This clonotype was obtained from a human donor in good health (CMV status not recorded). Some clones in this sample may be carry-over from other donors' samples. The V gene is TRBV6-6, the J gene TRBJ2-7; TRBD1 matches at 8 bases. The sequenced material came from PBMCs. CDR3 sequence: CASSPAGAGGSSYEQYF. CDR3 coding DNA: TGTGCCAGCAGTCCGGCCGGGGCAGGGGGCTCGTCCTACGAGCAGTACTTC.